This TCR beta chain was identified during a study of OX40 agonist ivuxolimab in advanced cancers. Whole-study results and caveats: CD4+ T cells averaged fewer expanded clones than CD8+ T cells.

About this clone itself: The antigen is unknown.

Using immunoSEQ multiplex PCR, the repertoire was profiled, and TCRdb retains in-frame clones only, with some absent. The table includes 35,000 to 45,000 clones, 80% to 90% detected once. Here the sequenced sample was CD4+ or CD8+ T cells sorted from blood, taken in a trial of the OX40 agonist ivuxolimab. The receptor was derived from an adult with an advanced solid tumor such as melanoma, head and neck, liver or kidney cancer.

The CDR3 DNA follows: TGTGCCAGCAGTTTGACCCTCGGGGCCCAGTACTTC. Encoded protein: CASSLTLGAQYF. V and J are TRBV28 and TRBJ2-5, with TRBD2 as a possible D gene (5 bases). With 3 bases removed from V and 9 bases from J, the gap between germline ends came to 11 bases. The CDR3 extends over 12 amino acids. Germline V lookup: CDR1 MDHEN, CDR2 SYDVKM.